This T cell receptor (beta chain) was sequenced for a study of blood T cells in healthy people across ages. Study-level points and caveats: Whereas aged donors had fewer naive CD4+ cells, long-lived donors had more of them and higher diversity.

A second roughly 7 to 12 cycle PCR used barcoded and J-beta primers. TCRdb reanalysed the 5' RACE reads using MiXCR and keeps one entry per CDR3 protein. This table has around 1,000,000 distinct CDR3 sequences, under 40% appearing once. The CDR3 contains 19 residues. Trimming shortened V by 6 bases and J by 0 bases, and 24 bases separated the two germline ends. Germline CDR1 is MNHEY and CDR2 is SVGEGT. On this clonotype itself: Antigen specificity is unknown.

The sequenced sample consisted of blood. The TCR sequence derives from a man between 18 and 35 years old in good health. V is TRBV6-2 or TRBV6-3 and J is TRBJ2-1; possibly TRBD1 or TRBD2 for D (6 bases each). The CDR3 sequence: CASSAALGGPTYSYNEQFF. In nucleotides, the CDR3 is TGTGCCAGCAGCGCTGCTTTGGGGGGCCCTACTTACTCCTACAATGAGCAGTTCTTC.